This T cell receptor (beta chain) was recorded in a study of T cell responses to AZD1222 COVID-19 vaccine. Study overall: Pooling covered second doses at about 4 or about 12 weeks. Findings and limits, study-wide: Females made up more of the donors, who were largely white British, and clonal diversity may have come out too low. Vaccine-associated CD4 TCRs ranged over spike, dominating at 160-218 and 743-854. Researchers took repertoire samples only after the peak T cell response had come.

Trimming at V came to 0 bases and at J to 7 bases, leaving 7 bases not matched to a gene. This CDR3 spans 16 amino acids. The germline V gene has CDR1 SGHRS and CDR2 YFSETQ. A few counts support this clone. Antigen specificity is unknown. TCRdb keeps only in-frame clones here, not all; method: immunoSEQ multiplex PCR. The repertoire includes some 110,000 clones, around 88% of them detected once, and over 7.5% sits in the top ten. This specimen was peripheral blood, taken on day 0 of AZD1222 vaccination. This sequence was found in an adult in good health. The rearrangement joins TRBV5-1 to TRBJ1-4; 9 bases are shared with TRBD1. Here the CDR3 reads CASSLAVQGAGEKLFF. The CDR3 DNA reads as TGCGCCAGCAGCTTGGCTGTACAGGGGGCCGGTGAAAAACTGTTTTTT.